This T cell receptor beta chain was identified during a study of CD8+ T cells in alopecia areata. The germline V gene has CDR1 SGDLS and CDR2 YYNGEE. The CDR3 totals 20 residues. V lost 4 bases and J lost 6, with 32 bases in between. Patients with alopecia areata provided lesional scalp punch biopsies as well as peripheral blood. Whole-study findings and limits: Lesional scalp, notably in alopecia totalis/universalis, had clonality above that of normal scalp. The study also sequences resident alphabeta T cells of normal skin in scalp samples.

In each case, RNA was isolated and then reverse transcribed into cDNA as the sequencing template. Libraries were prepared by immunoSEQ multiplex PCR; TCRdb keeps only in-frame clonotypes and omits some of them. The data contain roughly 150,000 clones, around 55% of them singletons. Note on this clone: Its antigen is still unknown.

This material consisted of CD8+ T cells sorted from blood, taken at week 0. The sequence was obtained from a human donor with alopecia areata. The gene calls are TRBV9 and TRBJ1-5, with D possibly TRBD1 on 5 matching bases. For the CDR3, the DNA is TGTGCCAGCAGCCTACCGGGACGGCATTACGAACTCAAGAATGTTCAGCCCCAGCATTTT. Translated: CASSLPGRHYELKNVQPQHF. The full variable domain, rest sourced from reference TRBV9 and TRBJ1-5, is DSGVTQTPKHLITATGQRVTLRCSPRSGDLSVYWYQQSLDQGLQFLIQYYNGEERAKGNILERFSAQQFPDLHSELNLSSLELGDSALYFCASSLPGRHYELKNVQPQHFGDGTRLSIL.